These 8 T cell receptor beta chains were sequenced from one sample in a study of blood T cell repertoires in COVID-19. Sequencing used immunoSEQ multiplex PCR; TCRdb keeps in-frame clones, though not all of them. The sample includes about 160,000 clones, roughly nine tenths of them seen just once. The sample taken for sequencing was peripheral blood. The origin of the receptors is a man aged 45-65 years with acute or convalescent COVID-19.

The chain carries TRBV4-2 and TRBJ2-3; weak D call: TRBD1 (5 bases). The CDR3 has 14 amino acids. Germline CDR1 is LGHNA and CDR2 is YNFKEQ. The ends were cut back, 4 bases at V and 4 bases at J, with 12 bases in the middle. CDR3 amino acids: CASSPRRGADTQYF. DNA of the CDR3: TGTGCCAGCAGCCCTCGTAGGGGTGCAGATACGCAGTATTTT.

The V gene is TRBV11-1, the J gene TRBJ2-3, with D tentatively TRBD2 (6 bases). The CDR3 covers 14 residues. V was trimmed by 6 bases and J by 11 bases, leaving 21 bases between them. Germline lookup yields CDR1 SGHAT and CDR2 FQDESV (reference sequence). The DNA of the CDR3 is TGTGCCAGCAGGCCGCGGGTAGCGGAGCTGGTGCAGTATTTT. Its protein is CASRPRVAELVQYF.

As regards this clone: Other nucleotide sequences from this sample produce the same CDR3. The chain joins TRBV18 to TRBJ1-5; TRBD1 matches at 10 bases. The CDR3 extends over 14 amino acids. Germline CDR1 and CDR2: KGHSH and LQKENI. V shed 3 bases and J 5 bases; nucleotides not matched to a gene: 1. The CDR3 coding sequence is TGTGCCAGCTCACCGGGGACAGGGGATCAGCCCCAGCATTTT. Translated: CASSPGTGDQPQHF.

J is TRBJ1-1 and V is TRBV19, with a possible D match to TRBD1 (5 bases). The V and J ends lost 6 bases and 1 base respectively, with 18 bases between them. Germline V gene data show CDR1 as LNHDA and CDR2 as SQIVND (reference sequence). The CDR3 consists of 16 residues. CDR3 in amino acids: CASSNGQGKRNTEAFF. CDR3 DNA: TGTGCCAGTAGCAATGGGCAGGGCAAGCGGAACACTGAAGCTTTCTTT.

The rearrangement links TRBV4-1 to TRBJ2-3, with TRBD1 matching over 9 bases. CDR3 size: 15 residues. Germline V gives CDR1 MGHRA, CDR2 YSYEKL. V lost 3 bases and J lost 3; bases outside the gene matches: 4. The chain's CDR3 is CASSQHRGQTDTQYF. CDR3 nucleotides: TGCGCCAGCAGCCAGCACAGGGGGCAGACAGATACGCAGTATTTT.

This chain connects TRBV5-5 to TRBJ1-1, with a weak D call TRBD1 (5 bases). The CDR3 totals 13 residues. Per germline, CDR1 SGHKS and CDR2 YYEKEE (reference sequence). V lost 4 bases and J lost 0, with 7 bases in between. The CDR3 is CASSLDMNTEAFF. CDR3 bases: TGTGCCAGCAGCCTGGACATGAACACTGAAGCTTTCTTT.

The V and J genes are TRBV2 and TRBJ2-7; tentatively, D is TRBD2 (6 bases). Trimming shortened V by 3 bases and J by 0 bases, and 15 bases separated the two germline ends. This CDR3 spans 16 amino acids. From germline, CDR1 is SNHLY and CDR2 FYNNEI. CDR3 sequence (DNA): TGTGCCAGCAGTGATATCTCCGGGGGTAGCTCCTACGAGCAGTACTTC. The encoded protein is CASSDISGGSSYEQYF.

This chain uses TRBV6-5 with TRBJ1-5, with a tentative D call TRBD1 (6 bases). The CDR3 loop spans 15 amino acids. Germline assignment: CDR1 MNHEY and CDR2 SVGAGI. V shed 6 bases and J shed 7 bases, with 19 bases lying between them. The DNA for the CDR3 is TGTGCCAGCAGACCGGGACACGGGATCTGGCAGCCCCAGCATTTT. It encodes CASRPGHGIWQPQHF.